This T cell receptor (beta chain) was profiled in a study of T cells in Graves' hyperthyroidism and ophthalmopathy. General study findings and limits: In the analysis, a 13 V-J model separated ophthalmopathy from stable hyperthyroidism. Before onset, ophthalmopathy was predicted by the model a median about 6.2 months earlier.

This CDR3 comprises 15 residues. Per the germline V gene, CDR1 is SGHTA and CDR2 is FQGNSA. Trimming removed 2 bases at V and 9 bases at J, with 19 bases between. The TCR beta CDR3 regions underwent amplification using RNA transcripts as the source. Carried out on the TCR CDR3, a first-round RT-PCR used the HTBI primer set. TCRdb re-called the multiplex PCR reads through MiXCR, storing one row per CDR3 protein. The data show 45,000 to 50,000 distinct CDR3 sequences, more than 40% seen once. As for this clonotype: Antigen: not known.

The V and J genes are TRBV7-2 and TRBJ2-5; D remains ambiguous. This TCR was recovered from a woman in her fifties or sixties with Graves' hyperthyroidism. Sequencing used peripheral blood or thyroid tissue (not recorded which). CDR3 nucleotides: TGTGCCAGCAGCTTAATGGCGGTACGCAATCAGCCCCAGTACTTC. Amino acids: CASSLMAVRNQPQYF.